Listed below are T cell receptor beta chains from one sample, sequenced in a study of blood T cell repertoires in COVID-19. Here immunoSEQ multiplex PCR was the method, and the copy in TCRdb shows in-frame clones only, minus some. The table records over 250,000 clones, about 83% of them present only once. Sequencing input: peripheral blood. The receptors here all came from a woman aged 50 to 60 who had recovered from COVID-19. CDR3s include the opening cysteine and the closing phenylalanine or tryptophan. The D gene is left open where the match is weak. Size is stated for part of the rows, as once, few or many counts, or as a class when the clone is expanded.

v_call,j_call,d_call,clone_size,cdr3_aa,cdr3_nt
TRBV6-1,TRBJ1-6,.,.,CASSWGPGGSPLHF,TGTGCCAGCAGTTGGGGGCCCGGGGGGTCACCCCTCCACTTT
TRBV21-1,TRBJ2-7,.,.,CASSFLLVAYEQYF,TGTGCCAGCAGCTTCTTACTGGTAGCCTACGAGCAGTACTTC
TRBV11-2,TRBJ1-2,.,.,CASSLGQGNYGYTF,TGTGCCAGCAGCTTAGGCCAGGGGAACTATGGCTACACCTTC
TRBV9,TRBJ2-3,.,.,CASSVGSSGFTDTQYF,TGTGCCAGCAGCGTAGGGAGTAGCGGCTTCACAGATACGCAGTATTTT
TRBV19,TRBJ1-2,TRBD1,.,CASIRRGQHYGYTF,TGTGCCAGTATCCGACGGGGACAGCACTATGGCTACACCTTC
TRBV28,TRBJ2-7,.,.,CASSLPQAEGSYEQYF,TGTGCCAGCAGTTTACCCCAGGCCGAGGGCTCCTACGAGCAGTACTTC
TRBV28,TRBJ1-4,TRBD1,few,CASSTSGGGGEKLFF,TGTGCCAGCAGCACTTCAGGGGGCGGTGGGGAAAAACTGTTTTTT
TRBV27,TRBJ2-6,TRBD1,.,CASRRDRGPGANVLTF,TGTGCCAGCAGGCGGGACAGGGGGCCTGGGGCCAACGTCCTGACTTTC
TRBV6-2/TRBV6-3,TRBJ2-7,TRBD2,.,CASSQAGTTYEQYF,TGTGCCAGCAGCCAAGCGGGGACCACCTACGAGCAGTACTTC
TRBV29-1,TRBJ1-3,.,many,CMGGDSGNTIYF,TGCATGGGGGGAGACTCTGGAAACACCATATATTTT
TRBV27,TRBJ2-7,TRBD2,once,CASKSSGDYEQYF,TGTGCCAGCAAGTCCAGCGGGGACTACGAGCAGTACTTC
TRBV7-2,TRBJ1-2,TRBD1,.,CASRGTGAADGYTF,TGTGCCAGCAGAGGGACAGGGGCTGCCGATGGCTACACCTTC
TRBV18,TRBJ1-1,TRBD1,few,CASSLRTGGAAEAFF,TGTGCCAGCTCACTGCGGACAGGGGGCGCCGCTGAAGCTTTCTTT
TRBV5-1,TRBJ1-2,.,.,CASNGGDQSNYGYTF,TGCGCCAGCAACGGGGGGGACCAATCAAACTATGGCTACACCTTC
TRBV3-1/TRBV3-2,TRBJ2-7,TRBD1,.,CASSQGTGGLGEQYF,TGTGCCAGCAGCCAAGGGACAGGGGGCCTCGGCGAGCAGTACTTC
TRBV30,TRBJ1-5,.,.,CAWSSGVGPQHF,TGTGCCTGGAGTTCCGGGGTGGGGCCCCAGCATTTT
TRBV7-9,TRBJ2-4,.,.,CASSLAGALIQYF,TGTGCCAGCAGCTTAGCGGGGGCCCTCATTCAGTACTTC
TRBV5-1,TRBJ2-5,TRBD1,.,CASSGGQGVTETQYF,TGCGCCAGCAGCGGGGGACAGGGTGTGACGGAGACCCAGTACTTC
TRBV6-2/TRBV6-3,TRBJ2-2,.,.,CASSYLGYTGELFF,TGTGCCAGCAGTTACCTCGGTTACACCGGGGAGCTGTTTTTT
TRBV24-1,TRBJ2-5,TRBD1,.,CATSDLGTGGGSRETQYF,TGTGCCACCAGTGATCTAGGGACAGGGGGCGGTTCCAGGGAGACCCAGTACTTC
TRBV6-5,TRBJ2-2,.,once,CASSSSRGSGELFF,TGTGCCAGCAGCTCCTCTAGGGGAAGCGGGGAGCTGTTTTTT
TRBV18,TRBJ2-2,TRBD2,.,CASSPRASGMTNTGELFF,TGTGCCAGCTCACCACGAGCTAGCGGGATGACGAACACCGGGGAGCTGTTTTTT
TRBV2,TRBJ2-5,.,.,CASSPVGLDQETQYF,TGTGCCAGCAGCCCTGTAGGTCTAGACCAAGAGACCCAGTACTTC
TRBV2,TRBJ1-6,.,.,CASTRQEFSPLHF,TGTGCCAGCACCCGACAGGAATTTTCACCCCTCCACTTT
TRBV19,TRBJ2-7,.,.,CASSTQGIKSYEQYF,TGTGCCAGTAGTACACAGGGAATCAAGTCCTACGAGCAGTACTTC
TRBV9,TRBJ2-5,.,.,CASSVSGAQETQYF,TGTGCCAGCAGCGTATCAGGGGCCCAAGAGACCCAGTACTTC
TRBV6-2/TRBV6-3,TRBJ1-5,.,.,CASSRQGNQPQHF,TGTGCCAGCAGTCGACAGGGCAATCAGCCCCAGCATTTT
TRBV7-3,TRBJ1-6,TRBD1,few,CASSFQGQGGNSPLHF,TGTGCCAGCAGCTTCCAGGGACAGGGGGGCAATTCACCCCTCCACTTT
TRBV6-1,TRBJ2-1,.,.,CASSEQLARNEQFF,TGTGCCAGCAGTGAACAACTAGCCCGCAATGAGCAGTTCTTC
TRBV28,TRBJ2-1,.,.,CASSPNQGSYNEQFF,TGTGCCAGCAGCCCCAATCAGGGTTCCTACAATGAGCAGTTCTTC
TRBV14,TRBJ1-1,.,few,CASSLVNAMNTEAFF,TGTGCCAGCAGCCTGGTGAATGCGATGAACACTGAAGCTTTCTTT
TRBV18,TRBJ1-2,TRBD1,.,CASSGQGERNGYTF,TGTGCCAGCTCAGGACAGGGAGAAAGAAATGGCTACACCTTC
TRBV7-9,TRBJ2-5,.,.,CASSLSGWGYQETQYF,TGTGCCAGCAGCTTGAGCGGGTGGGGGTACCAAGAGACCCAGTACTTC
TRBV4-2,TRBJ2-2,TRBD1,.,CASSPTGQGAGELFF,TGTGCCAGCAGTCCCACGGGACAGGGGGCCGGGGAGCTGTTTTTT
TRBV29-1,TRBJ2-3,TRBD1,.,CSVNPGGASSDTQYF,TGCAGCGTTAACCCAGGGGGCGCTTCGTCGGATACGCAGTATTTT
TRBV19,TRBJ2-2,TRBD2,.,CASSWEGNTGELFF,TGTGCCAGTAGTTGGGAGGGGAACACCGGGGAGCTGTTTTTT
TRBV27,TRBJ1-2,TRBD1,.,CATRSGGVYGYTF,TGTGCCACCAGGTCAGGGGGCGTCTATGGCTACACCTTC
TRBV5-6,TRBJ2-7,TRBD1,.,CASSRTGEDHYEQYF,TGTGCCAGCAGCAGGACAGGGGAGGATCACTACGAGCAGTACTTC
TRBV6-6,TRBJ1-2,.,.,CASSSQWDTGYTF,TGTGCCAGCAGTTCCCAATGGGACACCGGCTACACCTTC
TRBV6-2/TRBV6-3,TRBJ2-1,TRBD2,few,CASSKLAGNNEQFF,TGTGCCAGCAGTAAACTAGCGGGAAACAATGAGCAGTTCTTC
TRBV18,TRBJ2-5,TRBD2,.,CASSPLAGGQETQYF,TGTGCCAGCTCACCACTAGCGGGGGGGCAAGAGACCCAGTACTTC
TRBV28,TRBJ2-7,TRBD2,.,CASSRLAGGIYEQYF,TGTGCCAGCAGTAGACTAGCGGGGGGGATCTACGAGCAGTACTTC
TRBV7-2,TRBJ2-3,TRBD1,.,CASGRPLDRGTDTQYF,TGTGCCAGCGGACGCCCCCTGGACAGGGGCACAGATACGCAGTATTTT
TRBV7-2,TRBJ1-3,.,few,CASTAGPNSGNTIYF,TGTGCCAGCACCGCGGGACCGAACTCTGGAAACACCATATATTTT
TRBV19,TRBJ2-1,TRBD2,.,CASKGGREINEQFF,TGTGCCAGTAAAGGCGGGAGGGAGATAAATGAGCAGTTCTTC
TRBV19,TRBJ2-5,TRBD1,.,CASGDRGLRETQYF,TGTGCCAGTGGGGACAGGGGGCTTCGGGAGACCCAGTACTTC
TRBV4-1,TRBJ1-1,.,.,CASSQGIPRAVNTEAFF,TGCGCCAGCAGCCAAGGGATACCCAGGGCCGTGAACACTGAAGCTTTCTTT